The 21 T cell receptor beta chains below were found in one sample sequenced in a study of CD8 T cells in ankylosing spondylitis. TCRdb passed the 5' RACE reads through MiXCR, listing each CDR3 protein once. The sample holds about 100,000 distinct CDR3 sequences, more than 20% seen once. Specimen: synovial fluid, either unsorted or a sorted T cell fraction (not recorded which). These TCRs come from a male donor with ankylosing spondylitis.

This clonotype was counted between two and nine times. This chain links TRBV11-3 with TRBJ2-1, with D uncertain. The CDR3 has 15 residues. The V end lost 7 bases, the J end lost 2 bases, and 15 bases lay between the germline ends. CDR1 and CDR2 (germline): SGHNT, YENEEA. The CDR3 DNA sequence: TGTGCCAGCACGCCAGGTGGGGTGGCCTACAATGAGCAGTTCTTC. Encoded protein: CASTPGGVAYNEQFF.

This clonotype occurred once. This chain joins TRBV20-1 and TRBJ2-1; TRBD2 matches at 10 bases. CDR3 length: 13 residues. Looked up from germline, CDR1 is DFQATT and CDR2 is SNEGSKA (reference sequence). As DNA, the CDR3 is TGCAGATTACTAGCGGGAAGTGACAATGAGCAGTTCTTC. Protein sequence: CRLLAGSDNEQFF.

The chain joins TRBV20-1 to TRBJ2-1; the match to TRBD2 covers 7 bases. After removal of 3 bases from V and 5 bases from J, the junction contained 7 bases not matched to a gene. CDR1 is DFQATT, CDR2 SNEGSKA, per germline (reference sequence). The CDR3 sequence is 14 residues long. The CDR3 sequence is CSARRRESHNEQFF. The CDR3, as DNA: TGCAGTGCTAGGAGGCGGGAGTCGCACAATGAGCAGTTCTTC.

V and J are TRBV5-6 and TRBJ2-1, with TRBD2 matching over 10 bases. V shed 2 bases, J shed 15 bases, and the junction held 5 bases outside the gene matches. From germline, CDR1 is SGHDT and CDR2 YYEEEE. The CDR3 length is 12 residues. This chain's CDR3 is CASSFLAGDLFF. The CDR3 nucleotides read TGTGCCAGCAGCTTTCTAGCGGGAGATTTGTTCTTC.

CDR3 nucleotides: TGTGCCAGCAGCTTAATGGGAGATTCCAAGCAGTACTTC. Amino acids: CASSLMGDSKQYF. The chain carries TRBV7-9 and TRBJ2-7; D might be TRBD2 (5 bases). Trimming stripped 2 bases from V and 8 bases from J, with 13 bases between. The CDR3 spans 13 residues. Germline values: CDR1 SEHNR, CDR2 FQNEAQ (reference sequence).

Only a few counts were recorded for this clonotype. The chain carries TRBV7-2 and TRBJ1-2; 9 bases are a match to TRBD1. After removal of 3 bases from V and 8 bases from J, the junction contained 7 bases not matched to a gene. This CDR3 comprises 14 residues. CDR1 and CDR2 (germline): SGHTA, FQGNSA. CDR3 protein: CASSLVQGAGGYTF. The CDR3 DNA is TGTGCCAGCAGCTTGGTACAGGGGGCAGGGGGCTACACCTTC.

This clonotype was recorded at least ten times. The chain carries TRBV5-1 and TRBJ2-2; 14 bases are shared with TRBD2. CDR1 and CDR2 (germline): SGHRS, YFSETQ. The CDR3 runs to 18 residues. The J segment lost 6 bases and the V segment lost 6 bases, leaving 13 bases of the junction unmatched. CDR3 in amino acids: CASNNPTGTSGSAGELFF. The CDR3 DNA sequence: TGCGCCAGCAACAACCCGACGGGGACTAGCGGGAGTGCCGGGGAGCTGTTTTTT.

This clonotype turned up a few times. The CDR3 DNA is TGCAGTGCCAGGACTAGCGGGACGACAGATACGCAGTATTTT. This sequence encodes CSARTSGTTDTQYF. The chain uses TRBV20-1 and TRBJ2-3, with 12 bases matching TRBD2. The CDR3 runs to 14 residues. After removal of 6 bases from V and 3 bases from J, the junction contained 4 bases not matched to a gene. Germline-derived CDR1 and CDR2 are DFQATT and SNEGSKA (reference sequence).

This chain links TRBV28 with TRBJ2-3, with 13 nucleotides matching TRBD2. CDR1 is MDHEN, CDR2 SYDVKM, per germline. Losses at the gene ends were 8 bases for V and 0 bases for J; bases not matched to a gene: 14. CDR3 size: 19 residues. CDR3 in DNA: TGTGCCAGCTTCCCTGGGGGACTAGCGGGGCGAGGGAGCACAGATACGCAGTATTTT. Its translation is CASFPGGLAGRGSTDTQYF.

The V call is TRBV10-2, the J call TRBJ2-1; possibly TRBD2 for D (6 bases). The CDR3 consists of 15 residues. CDR1 WSHSY and CDR2 SAAADI come from the germline V gene. The V end lost 7 bases, the J end lost 6 bases, and 19 bases lay between the germline ends. CDR3 region: CASTEFGEESNEQFF. CDR3 nucleotides: TGCGCCAGCACCGAGTTTGGGGAGGAAAGCAATGAGCAGTTCTTC.

This clonotype was found a few times. The rearrangement uses TRBV2 and TRBJ1-5; perhaps TRBD1 as D (5 bases). Germline V lookup: CDR1 SNHLY, CDR2 FYNNEI. The CDR3 is 15 residues long. Trimming took 2 bases from V and 1 from J, leaving 9 bases between them. The CDR3 region is CASSELRGSNQPQHF. For the CDR3, the DNA is TGTGCCAGCAGTGAACTGAGGGGAAGCAATCAGCCCCAGCATTTT.

This clonotype has just a few counts. V and J are TRBV3-1 and TRBJ1-3; D gene unclear. The CDR3 runs to 16 residues. V dropped 1 base and J dropped 3 bases, with 13 bases sitting between them. CDR1 is LGHDT and CDR2 is YNNKEL in the germline V gene (reference sequence). The CDR3 loop reads CASSQVLGYDGNTIYF. The DNA of the CDR3 is TGTGCCAGCAGCCAAGTTTTGGGGTATGATGGAAACACCATATATTTT. Full variable domain (rest looked up from reference TRBV3-1 and TRBJ1-3): DTAVSQTPKYLVTQMGNDKSIKCEQNLGHDTMYWYKQDSKKFLKIMFSYNNKELIINETVPNRFSPKSPDKAHLNLHINSLELGDSAVYFCASSQVLGYDGNTIYFGEGSWLTVV.

V and J are TRBV27 and TRBJ1-1, with D maybe TRBD1 (5 bases). Per the germline V gene, CDR1 is MNHEY and CDR2 is SMNVEV (reference sequence). Trimming removed 2 bases from V and 1 base from J, with 14 bases in between. The CDR3 has 16 residues. This CDR3 reads CASSLIGAGENTEAFF. The CDR3 bases are TGTGCCAGCAGTTTAATTGGGGCGGGGGAGAACACTGAAGCTTTCTTT.

V and J are TRBV10-3 and TRBJ2-1; D possibly corresponds to TRBD2 (5 bases). The germline V gene encodes CDR1 ENHRY and CDR2 SYGVKD. Trimming took 6 bases from V and 0 from J, leaving 15 bases between them. The CDR3 spans 16 residues. Written as DNA, the CDR3 is TGTGCCATCAGAACTTTCGGGGATAGCTCCTACAATGAGCAGTTCTTC. Translating it yields CAIRTFGDSSYNEQFF.

This clonotype was picked up a small number of times. At one end, the junction sequence differs from germline, possibly due to a read error. V is TRBV10-3 and J is TRBJ2-1, with unresolved D. The CDR3 covers 12 residues. From germline, CDR1 is ENHRY and CDR2 SYGVKD. In DNA form, the CDR3 reads TGTGCCATCAGTGAGCCCTACAAGGAGCAGTTCTTC. It encodes CAISEPYKEQFF.

This chain connects TRBV7-2 to TRBJ2-1; 10 bases are a match to TRBD2. The ends lost 4 bases at V and 3 bases at J; junction bases unmatched: 6. The CDR3 covers 16 residues. Germline V CDR1 and CDR2: SGHTA, FQGNSA. The CDR3 is CASSWGSSGSYNEQFF. CDR3 DNA: TGTGCCAGCAGCTGGGGCTCTAGCGGGAGCTACAATGAGCAGTTCTTC.

This clonotype turned up a few times. The V call is TRBV5-1, the J call TRBJ2-7; 8 nucleotides align to TRBD2. V was clipped by 1 base and J by 5 bases; unmatched bases: 5. Germline values: CDR1 SGHRS, CDR2 YFSETQ. The CDR3 is 14 amino acids. CDR3 loop: CASSLNGRVDEQYV. The DNA of the CDR3 is TGCGCCAGCAGCTTGAACGGGAGGGTCGACGAGCAGTACGTC.

V gene TRBV6-5 combines with J gene TRBJ2-1, with a weak D call TRBD2 (5 bases). The CDR3 sequence is 15 residues long. Trimming removed 0 bases at V and 7 bases at J, with 13 bases between. From germline, CDR1 is MNHEY and CDR2 SVGAGI. CDR3 DNA sequence: TGTGCCAGCAGTTACTCGTTAGGGAGAAAGAATGAGCAGTTCTTC. Encoded protein: CASSYSLGRKNEQFF.

Only a few counts were recorded for this clonotype. The J gene is TRBJ2-1, the V gene TRBV9; D possibly uses TRBD1 or TRBD2 (5 bases each). This CDR3 has 19 residues. V was shortened by 0 bases and J by 2 bases, with 21 bases between the two germline ends. The V gene's germline CDR1 is SGDLS and CDR2 YYNGEE. Here the CDR3 reads CASSVEGAAVATTYNEQFF. CDR3 coding DNA: TGTGCCAGCAGCGTAGAAGGGGCCGCGGTAGCGACGACCTACAATGAGCAGTTCTTC.

The rearrangement links TRBV27 to TRBJ1-1; D is uncertain. There are 13 residues in the CDR3. The V end was cut by 6 bases, the J end by 3 bases, with 11 bases between. Looked up from germline, CDR1 is MNHEY and CDR2 is SMNVEV (reference sequence). The chain's CDR3 is CASSLVKDTEAFF. CDR3 nucleotides: TGTGCCAGCAGCCTCGTTAAAGACACTGAAGCTTTCTTT.

The V gene is TRBV6-1, the J gene TRBJ1-1, with 11 bases matching TRBD1. This CDR3 spans 14 amino acids. Looked up from germline, CDR1 is MNHNS and CDR2 is SASEGT. Trimming at V came to 6 bases and at J to 6 bases, leaving 6 bases not matched to a gene. CDR3 nucleotides: TGTGCCAGCAGCCGGGACAGGGGGTTTTCTGAAGCTTTCTTT. Amino acids: CASSRDRGFSEAFF.